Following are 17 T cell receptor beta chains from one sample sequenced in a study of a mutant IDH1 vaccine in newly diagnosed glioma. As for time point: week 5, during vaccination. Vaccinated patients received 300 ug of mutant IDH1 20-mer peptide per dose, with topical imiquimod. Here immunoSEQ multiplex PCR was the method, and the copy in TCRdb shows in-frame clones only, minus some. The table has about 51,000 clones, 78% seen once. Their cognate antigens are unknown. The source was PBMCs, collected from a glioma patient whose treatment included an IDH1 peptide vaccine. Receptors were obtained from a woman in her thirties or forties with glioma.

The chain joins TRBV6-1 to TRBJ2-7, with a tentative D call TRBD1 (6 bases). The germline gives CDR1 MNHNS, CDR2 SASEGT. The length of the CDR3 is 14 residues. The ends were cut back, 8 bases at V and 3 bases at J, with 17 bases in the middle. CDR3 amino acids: CASRPTGHLYEQYF. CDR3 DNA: TGTGCCAGCCGGCCGACGGGACACCTCTACGAGCAGTACTTC.

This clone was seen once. CDR3 residues: CASRTQGLGHSPLHF. The CDR3 coding sequence is TGTGCCAGCAGGACTCAGGGGTTGGGGCATTCACCCCTCCACTTT. The chain is built from TRBV6-5 and TRBJ1-6; D might be TRBD1 (6 bases). The CDR3 contains 15 residues. The V gene's germline CDR1 is MNHEY and CDR2 SVGAGI. Trimming pared 6 bases from V and 8 bases from J, leaving 17 bases between.

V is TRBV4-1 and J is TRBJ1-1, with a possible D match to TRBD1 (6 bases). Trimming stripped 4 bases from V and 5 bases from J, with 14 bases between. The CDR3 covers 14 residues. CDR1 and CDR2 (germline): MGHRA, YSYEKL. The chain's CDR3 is CASSLPRGGTEAFF. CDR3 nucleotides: TGCGCCAGCAGCCTCCCCAGAGGGGGAACTGAAGCTTTCTTT.

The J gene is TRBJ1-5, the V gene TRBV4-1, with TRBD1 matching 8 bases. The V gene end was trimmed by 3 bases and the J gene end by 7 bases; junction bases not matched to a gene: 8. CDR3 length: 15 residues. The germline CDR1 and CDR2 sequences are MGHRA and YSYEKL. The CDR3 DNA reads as TGCGCCAGCAGCCACCTGGACAGGGAGGACCAGCCCCAGCATTTT. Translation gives CASSHLDREDQPQHF.

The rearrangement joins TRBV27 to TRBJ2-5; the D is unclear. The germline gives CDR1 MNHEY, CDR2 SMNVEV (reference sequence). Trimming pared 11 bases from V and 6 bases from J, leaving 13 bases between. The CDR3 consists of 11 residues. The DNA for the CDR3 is TGTGCCGAGCCCCAAGAGAAGACCCAGTACTTC. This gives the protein CAEPQEKTQYF.

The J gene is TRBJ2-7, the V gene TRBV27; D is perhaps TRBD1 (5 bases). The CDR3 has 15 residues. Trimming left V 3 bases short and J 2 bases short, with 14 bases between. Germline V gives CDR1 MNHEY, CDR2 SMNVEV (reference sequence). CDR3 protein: CASSFGVDTTYEQYF. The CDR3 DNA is TGTGCCAGCAGTTTTGGTGTGGACACCACCTACGAGCAGTACTTC.

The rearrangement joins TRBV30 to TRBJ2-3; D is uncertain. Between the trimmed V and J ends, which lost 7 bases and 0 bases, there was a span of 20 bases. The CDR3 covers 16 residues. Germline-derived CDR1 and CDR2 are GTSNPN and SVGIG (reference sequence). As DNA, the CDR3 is TGTGCCTTTACCCTAAAGGGAAGTCCAAGCACAGATACGCAGTATTTT. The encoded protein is CAFTLKGSPSTDTQYF.

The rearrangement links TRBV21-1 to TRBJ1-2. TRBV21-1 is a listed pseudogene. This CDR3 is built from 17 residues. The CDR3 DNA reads TGTGCCAGCAGCAAGGGTCGGCACAACCTAGCTAACTATGGCTACACCTTC. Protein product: CASSKGRHNLANYGYTF.

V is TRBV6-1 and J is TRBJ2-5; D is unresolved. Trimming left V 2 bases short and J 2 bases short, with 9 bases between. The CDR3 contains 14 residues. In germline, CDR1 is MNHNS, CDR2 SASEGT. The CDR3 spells CASSEMAGQETQYF. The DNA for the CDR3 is TGTGCCAGCAGTGAAATGGCCGGGCAAGAGACCCAGTACTTC.

The CDR3 DNA sequence: TGCGCCAGCAGCTCCGTAGCGGGGGGCGGGGGAGAGCAGTTCTTC. Protein sequence: CASSSVAGGGGEQFF. The V and J genes are TRBV5-1 and TRBJ2-1; 10 positions match TRBD2. In germline, CDR1 is SGHRS, CDR2 YFSETQ. The CDR3 extends over 15 amino acids. The J segment lost 10 bases and the V segment lost 3 bases, leaving 10 bases of the junction unmatched. The whole variable domain, remainder taken from reference TRBV5-1 and TRBJ2-1, is KAGVTQTPRYLIKTRGQQVTLSCSPISGHRSVSWYQQTPGQGLQFLFEYFSETQRNKGNFPGRFSGRQFSNSRSEMNVSTLELGDSALYLCASSSVAGGGGEQFFGPGTRLTVL.

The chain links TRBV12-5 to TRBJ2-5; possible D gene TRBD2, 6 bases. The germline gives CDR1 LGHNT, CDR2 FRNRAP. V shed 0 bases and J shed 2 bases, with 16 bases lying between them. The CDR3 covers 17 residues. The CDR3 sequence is CASGLVGSGLLQETQYF. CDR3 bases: TGTGCTAGTGGTTTGGTAGGGAGCGGGCTTTTACAAGAGACCCAGTACTTC.

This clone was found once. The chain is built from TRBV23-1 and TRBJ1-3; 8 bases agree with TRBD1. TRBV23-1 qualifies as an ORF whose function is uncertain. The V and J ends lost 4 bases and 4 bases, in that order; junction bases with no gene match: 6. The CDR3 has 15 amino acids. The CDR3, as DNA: TGCGCCAGCAGTCCCAAGGCAGGGGGCGGAAACACCATATATTTT. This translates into CASSPKAGGGNTIYF.

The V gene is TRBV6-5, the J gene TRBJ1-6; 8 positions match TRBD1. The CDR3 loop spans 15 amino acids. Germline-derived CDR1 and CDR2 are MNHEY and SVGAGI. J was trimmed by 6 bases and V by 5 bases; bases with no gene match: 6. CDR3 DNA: TGTGCCAGCAGTCCTAGGACAGGGAGTAATTCACCCCTCCACTTT. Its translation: CASSPRTGSNSPLHF.

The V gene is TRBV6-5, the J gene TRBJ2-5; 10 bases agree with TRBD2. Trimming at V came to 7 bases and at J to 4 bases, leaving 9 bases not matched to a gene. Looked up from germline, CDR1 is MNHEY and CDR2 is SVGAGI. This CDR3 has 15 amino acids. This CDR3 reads CASTFFSGGIETQYF. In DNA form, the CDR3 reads TGTGCCAGCACCTTTTTTAGCGGGGGGATAGAGACCCAGTACTTC.

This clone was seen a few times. The DNA for the CDR3 is TGTGCCAGCAGCTTCCAGACAGGGGACACTGAAGCTTTCTTT. This translates into CASSFQTGDTEAFF. The rearrangement links TRBV7-2 to TRBJ1-1, with TRBD1 matching 8 bases. CDR3 length: 14 residues. Germline trimming cut 3 bases from V and 3 bases from J; bases unmatched to any gene: 3. CDR1 is SGHTA, CDR2 FQGNSA, per germline.

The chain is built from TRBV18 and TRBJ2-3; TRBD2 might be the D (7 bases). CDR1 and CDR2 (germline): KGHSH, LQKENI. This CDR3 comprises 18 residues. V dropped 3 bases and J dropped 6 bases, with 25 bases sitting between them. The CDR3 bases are TGTGCCAGCTCACCTCTCCCCTTCGCTAGGAAGGGGGGGGATACGCAGTATTTT. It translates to CASSPLPFARKGGDTQYF.

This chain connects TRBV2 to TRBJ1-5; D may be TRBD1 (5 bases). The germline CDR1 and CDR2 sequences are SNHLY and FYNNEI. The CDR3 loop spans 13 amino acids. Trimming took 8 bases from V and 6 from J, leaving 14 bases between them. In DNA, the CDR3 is TGTGCCAGCGGGCCGAGGGGCGGTCAGCCCCAGCATTTT. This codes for CASGPRGGQPQHF.